The T cell receptor beta chain under discussion was sequenced for a study of blood T cells in healthy people across ages. Study-level findings and limits: A roughly linear age-dependent decrease characterized TCR beta diversity per million T cells.

For the second PCR, which ran for roughly 6 to 12 cycles, a sample-barcoded 5' primer and a J-beta primer mix were used. TCRdb analysed the 5' RACE reads with MiXCR anew, one entry per CDR3 protein. The sample lists some 1.5 million distinct CDR3 sequences, about 42% occurring once. This clonotype was counted only a few times. Its antigen is unidentified. Germline V gene data show CDR1 as LGHNA and CDR2 as YSLEER. The CDR3 has 17 amino acids. Trimming left V 0 bases short and J 1 base short, with 15 bases between. Source material: blood. This TCR came from a woman aged 18-35 years in good health. The chain recombines TRBV4-3 with TRBJ1-2; D might be TRBD1 (5 bases). The CDR3 sequence is CASSQDHAGRDNYGYTF. The CDR3 DNA reads as TGCGCCAGCAGCCAAGATCACGCGGGGCGCGATAACTATGGCTACACCTTC.